This T cell receptor (beta chain) emerged from a study of T cell repertoires in cytomegalovirus infection. About the research overall: A matching HLA type, together with CMV infection, was signaled by public TCR beta signatures.

In regard to this clonotype: Its cognate antigen is unknown.

Germline V lookup: CDR1 SNHLY, CDR2 FYNNEI. V lost 7 bases and J lost 3, with 15 bases in between. The CDR3 has 14 residues. In TCRdb, the reads were re-called with MiXCR into one record per CDR3 protein. The table has roughly 920,000 distinct CDR3 sequences, about a third seen once; the top ten hold around 15%. V is TRBV2 and J is TRBJ1-2; D is perhaps TRBD1 (5 bases). The source material was cultured CD8+ T cells from PBMCs, sampled from culture after CMV antigen stimulation. The TCR sequence derives from a human donor in good health (CMV status not recorded). Some clones in this sample may be carry-over from other donors' samples. Written as DNA, the CDR3 is TGTGCCAGCAATGGTCAGGGAGGGGACTATGGCTACACCTTC. This sequence encodes CASNGQGGDYGYTF.